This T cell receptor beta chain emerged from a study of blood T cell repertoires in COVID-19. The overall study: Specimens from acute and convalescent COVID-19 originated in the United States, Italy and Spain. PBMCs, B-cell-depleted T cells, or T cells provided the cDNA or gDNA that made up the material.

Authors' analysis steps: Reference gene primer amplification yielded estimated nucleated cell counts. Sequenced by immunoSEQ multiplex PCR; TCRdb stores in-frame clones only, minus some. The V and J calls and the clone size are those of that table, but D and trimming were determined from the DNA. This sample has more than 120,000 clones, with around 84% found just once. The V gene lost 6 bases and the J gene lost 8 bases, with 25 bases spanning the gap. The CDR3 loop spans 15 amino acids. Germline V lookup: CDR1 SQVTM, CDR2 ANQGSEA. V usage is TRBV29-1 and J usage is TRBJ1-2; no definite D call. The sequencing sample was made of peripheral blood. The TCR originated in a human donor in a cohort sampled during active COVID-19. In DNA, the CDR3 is TGCAGCGTACCCTCGCGTGGACCGGGAGGGTACGGCTACACCTTC. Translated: CSVPSRGPGGYGYTF.